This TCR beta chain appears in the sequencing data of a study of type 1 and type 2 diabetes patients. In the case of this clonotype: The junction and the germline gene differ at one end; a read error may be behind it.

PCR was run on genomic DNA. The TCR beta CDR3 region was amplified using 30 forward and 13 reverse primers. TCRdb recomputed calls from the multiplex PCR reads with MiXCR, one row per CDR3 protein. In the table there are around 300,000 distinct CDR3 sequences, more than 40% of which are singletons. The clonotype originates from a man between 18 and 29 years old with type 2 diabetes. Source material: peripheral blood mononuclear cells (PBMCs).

The CDR3 protein is CASSELRWNTEALF. As DNA, the CDR3 is TGTGCCAGCAGTGAATTACGCTGGAACACTGAAGCTCTCTTT. This chain joins TRBV2 and TRBJ1-1; D unclear. The CDR3 has 14 amino acids. Germline V gene data show CDR1 as SNHLY and CDR2 as FYNNEI.